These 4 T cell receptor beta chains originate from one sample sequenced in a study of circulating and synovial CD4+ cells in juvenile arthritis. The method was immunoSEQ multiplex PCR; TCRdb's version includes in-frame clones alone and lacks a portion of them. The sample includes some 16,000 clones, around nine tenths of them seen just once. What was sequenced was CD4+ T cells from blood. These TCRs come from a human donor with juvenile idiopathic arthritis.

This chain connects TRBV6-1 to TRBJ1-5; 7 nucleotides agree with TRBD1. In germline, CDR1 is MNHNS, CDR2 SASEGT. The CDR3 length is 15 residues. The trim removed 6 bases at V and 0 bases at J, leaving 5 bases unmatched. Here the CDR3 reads CASRFRDSSNQPQHF. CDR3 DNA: TGTGCCAGCAGATTCCGGGACAGTAGCAATCAGCCCCAGCATTTT.

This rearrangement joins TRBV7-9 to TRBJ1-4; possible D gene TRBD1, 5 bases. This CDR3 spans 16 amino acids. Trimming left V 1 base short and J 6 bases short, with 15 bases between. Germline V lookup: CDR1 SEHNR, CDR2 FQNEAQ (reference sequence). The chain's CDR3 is CASSLERAGGDEKLFF. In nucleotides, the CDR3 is TGTGCCAGCAGCTTAGAAAGGGCCGGGGGTGATGAAAAACTGTTTTTT. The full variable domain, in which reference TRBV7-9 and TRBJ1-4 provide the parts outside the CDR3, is DTGVSQNPRHKITKRGQNVTFRCDPISEHNRLYWYRQTLGQGPEFLTYFQNEAQLEKSRLLSDRFSAERPKGSFSTLEIQRTEQGDSAMYLCASSLERAGGDEKLFFGSGTQLSVL.

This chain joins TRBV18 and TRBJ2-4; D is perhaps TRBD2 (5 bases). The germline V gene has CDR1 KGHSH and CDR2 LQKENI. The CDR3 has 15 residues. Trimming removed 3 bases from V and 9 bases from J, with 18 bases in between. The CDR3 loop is CASSPLEARSSIQYF. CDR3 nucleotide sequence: TGTGCCAGCTCACCCTTGGAGGCACGATCAAGCATTCAGTACTTC.

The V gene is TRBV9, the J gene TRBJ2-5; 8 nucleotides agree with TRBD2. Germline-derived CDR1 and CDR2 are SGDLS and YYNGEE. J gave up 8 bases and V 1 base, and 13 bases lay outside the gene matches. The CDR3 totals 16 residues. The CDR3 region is CASSVSPAGALITQYF. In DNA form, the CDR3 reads TGTGCCAGCAGCGTAAGTCCAGCGGGGGCTCTTATCACCCAGTACTTC.